This TCR beta chain came from a study of graft-versus-host responses after intestinal transplantation (dated by TCRdb to the early 2020s). Notes on the research overall: The transplants that recipients received were multivisceral, liver-intestinal, or isolated intestinal. Anti-thymocyte globulin induction was given to all recipients, followed by maintenance tacrolimus and steroids for approximately three years. Graft-versus-host and host-versus-graft alloreactive T cell clones were tracked in the graft, circulation and bone marrow after intestinal transplantation using bulk TCR-beta CDR3 sequencing. To identify alloreactive clones, pre-transplant mixed lymphocyte reaction products were sequenced and compared with unstimulated pre-transplant donor and recipient T cells. The cohort enrolled 20 to 25 intestinal transplant recipients including one retransplant, and 3 patients lacking pretransplant specimens were excluded. A peak of at least 4% donor T cells among recipient peripheral blood mononuclear cells was the definition used for donor T cell macrochimerism. Instead of going to the commercial service, samples from a few later patients were sequenced in-house on an Illumina MiSeq and processed with MiXCR.

General study outcomes and caveats: GvH clones were detected in recipient bone marrow, and some appeared earlier in ileal mucosa or blood, consistent with an intestinal mucosal origin. The relatively low number and heterogeneity of intestinal transplant patients limited the conclusions. In the allografts of patients with donor T cell macrochimerism, GvH to HvG T cell clonal ratios were high. Early after transplant, peak levels of circulating GvH clones were associated with declines in HvG clones.

Notes on this clone: Its antigen is unknown. Base-call qualities are not available, and no considerably larger clone is one nucleotide away.

To prepare the library, the immunoSEQ multiplex PCR assay was applied. In most patients, genomic DNA was isolated using the Qiagen DNeasy Blood and Tissue Kit and sent frozen to Adaptive Biotechnologies for TCR sequencing. For most patients, genomic DNA was subjected to high-throughput TCR-beta CDR3 sequencing by Adaptive Biotechnologies. As for how the authors treated the data: TCR sequencing data for approximately 17 patients were retrieved from Adaptive's ImmunoSEQ software; three other patients were processed with MiXCR and VDJtools. To correct CD4 versus CD8 sorting errors, sequences present in both subsets at a frequency ratio below 5:1 were removed. CDR3 nucleotide sequences shared by donor and recipient were removed because the origin of these sequences could not be assigned. To be classed as alloreactive, a clone needed at least 2-fold expansion over unstimulated cells and a minimum CFSE-low frequency of 0.002% (template counts) or 0.001% (read counts). Clones detected in sequenced pre-transplant spleen, lymph node, or MLR CFSE-low populations of the donor or recipient were defined as mappable. Cumulative frequency of alloreactive clones was calculated as a percentage of all sequences weighted by copy number. The immuneACCESS repertoire file appears here via TCRdb, limited to in-frame rearrangements. These files lack a portion of the clones; in checked studies, under half of the deficit traces to unresolved V genes, and the cause of the others is not known. V and J calls and clone size are those listed in that table; D and trimming were worked out from the DNA. Here the sample has just under 50,000 clones; about four fifths occur a single time. The ten largest account for around 0.5% of the sample.

As encoded in the germline V gene, CDR1 is MNHNS while CDR2 is SASEGT. V is reduced by 4 bases and J by 5 bases, leaving a spacing of 14 bases between them. The CDR3 numbers 14 residues from cysteine through phenylalanine. Solely the CDR3 DNA is kept, with 42 bases framed from the first base. The time point label, as the study defines it: cells obtained before transplantation from donor or recipient. CD3+CD4+ and CD3+CD8+ populations were FACS-sorted from unstimulated pre-transplant donor and recipient cells taken from spleen or lymph nodes. This chain is built from TRBV6-1 and TRBJ2-5; the D gene remains uncertain. Sample: unstimulated CD4+ T cells sorted from spleen or lymph node cells, taken before transplant. The clonotype originates from a human donor who was the organ donor for an intestinal transplant. The DNA sequence is as follows: TGTGCCAGCAGTGGGGCCTGGAGCAGGGAGACCCAGTACTTC. Protein translation: CASSGAWSRETQYF.